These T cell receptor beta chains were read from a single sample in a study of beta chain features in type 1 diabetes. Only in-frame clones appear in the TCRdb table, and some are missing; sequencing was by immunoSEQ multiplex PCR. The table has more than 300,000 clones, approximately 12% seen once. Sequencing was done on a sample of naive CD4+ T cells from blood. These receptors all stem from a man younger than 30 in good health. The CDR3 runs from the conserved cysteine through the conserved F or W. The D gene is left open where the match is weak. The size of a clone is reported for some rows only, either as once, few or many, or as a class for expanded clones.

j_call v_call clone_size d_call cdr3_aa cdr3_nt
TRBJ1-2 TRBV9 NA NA CASSVVPPGENGYTF TGTGCCAGCAGCGTAGTGCCGCCGGGGGAGAATGGCTACACCTTC
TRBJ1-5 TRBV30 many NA CACGASNQPQHF TGTGCCTGTGGGGCTAGCAATCAGCCCCAGCATTTT
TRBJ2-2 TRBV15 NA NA CATSRDLSHTGELFF TGTGCCACCAGCAGAGATCTCTCCCACACCGGGGAGCTGTTTTTT
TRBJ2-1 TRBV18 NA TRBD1 CASSPQGAVGDEQFF TGTGCCAGCTCACCGCAGGGGGCAGTGGGAGATGAGCAGTTCTTC
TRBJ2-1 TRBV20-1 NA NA CSARLNEQFF TGCAGTGCTAGGTTAAATGAGCAGTTCTTC
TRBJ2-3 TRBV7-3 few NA CASSPQAGWGTDTQYF TGTGCCAGCAGCCCTCAGGCAGGGTGGGGCACAGATACGCAGTATTTT
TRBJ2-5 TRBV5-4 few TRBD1 CASSLPGQGSETQYF TGTGCCAGCAGCCTCCCGGGACAGGGATCCGAGACCCAGTACTTC
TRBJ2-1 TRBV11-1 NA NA CASSVGTEQFF TGTGCCAGCAGCGTTGGGACAGAGCAGTTCTTC
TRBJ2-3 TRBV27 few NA CASSLEQEKFTDTQYF TGTGCCAGCAGTTTAGAACAGGAGAAGTTCACAGATACGCAGTATTTT
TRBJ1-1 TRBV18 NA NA CASSPRGVEAFF TGTGCCAGCTCACCACGAGGCGTTGAAGCTTTCTTT
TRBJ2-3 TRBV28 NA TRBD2 CASSSYATSGTDTQYF TGTGCCAGCAGTTCGTATGCGACTAGCGGCACAGATACGCAGTATTTT
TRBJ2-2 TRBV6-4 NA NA CASSGRSNTGELFF TGTGCCAGCAGCGGCAGGTCGAACACCGGGGAGCTGTTTTTT
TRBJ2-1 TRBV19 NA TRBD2 CASSISGSPNEQFF TGTGCCAGTAGTATAAGCGGGAGCCCCAATGAGCAGTTCTTC
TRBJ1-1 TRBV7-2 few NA CASSFFGREAAKAFF TGTGCCAGCAGCTTTTTTGGGAGGGAGGCCGCTAAAGCTTTCTTT
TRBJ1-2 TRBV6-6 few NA CASSHASPNYGYTF TGTGCCAGCAGTCATGCGTCCCCCAACTATGGCTACACCTTC